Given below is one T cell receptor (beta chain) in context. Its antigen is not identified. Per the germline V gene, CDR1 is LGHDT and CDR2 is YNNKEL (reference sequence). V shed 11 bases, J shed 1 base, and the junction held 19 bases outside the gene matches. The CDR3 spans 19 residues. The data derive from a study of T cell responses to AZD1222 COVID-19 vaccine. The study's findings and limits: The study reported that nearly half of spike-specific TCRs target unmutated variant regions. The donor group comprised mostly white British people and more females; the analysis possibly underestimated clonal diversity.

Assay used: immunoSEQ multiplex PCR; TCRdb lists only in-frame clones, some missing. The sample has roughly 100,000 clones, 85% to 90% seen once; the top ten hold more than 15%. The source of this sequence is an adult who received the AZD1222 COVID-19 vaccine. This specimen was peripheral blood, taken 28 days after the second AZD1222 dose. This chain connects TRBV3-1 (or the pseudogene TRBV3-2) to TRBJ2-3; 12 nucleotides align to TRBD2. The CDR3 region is CAQPASPPGLAGRTDTQYF. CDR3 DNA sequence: TGTGCCCAACCAGCATCCCCCCCTGGACTAGCGGGACGCACAGATACGCAGTATTTT.